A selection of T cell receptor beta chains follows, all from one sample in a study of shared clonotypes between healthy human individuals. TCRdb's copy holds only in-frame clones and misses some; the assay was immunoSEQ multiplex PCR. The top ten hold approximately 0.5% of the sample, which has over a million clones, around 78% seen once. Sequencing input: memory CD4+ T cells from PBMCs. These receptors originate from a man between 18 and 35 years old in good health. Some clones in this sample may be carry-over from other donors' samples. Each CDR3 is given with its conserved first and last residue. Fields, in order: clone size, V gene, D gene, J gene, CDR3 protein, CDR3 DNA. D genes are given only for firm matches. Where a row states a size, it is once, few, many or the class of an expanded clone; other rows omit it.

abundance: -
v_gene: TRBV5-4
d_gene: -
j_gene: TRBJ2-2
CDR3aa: CASSLEPGLNTGELFF
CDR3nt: TGTGCCAGCAGCTTGGAACCAGGGCTGAACACCGGGGAGCTGTTTTTT

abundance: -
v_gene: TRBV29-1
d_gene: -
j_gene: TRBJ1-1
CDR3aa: CSVEEGSNTEAFF
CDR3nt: TGCAGCGTTGAAGAGGGGTCGAACACTGAAGCTTTCTTT

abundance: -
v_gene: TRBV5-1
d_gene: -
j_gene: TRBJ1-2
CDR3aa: CASSLAIGGNYGYTF
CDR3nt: TGCGCCAGCAGCTTGGCAATCGGGGGGAACTATGGCTACACCTTC

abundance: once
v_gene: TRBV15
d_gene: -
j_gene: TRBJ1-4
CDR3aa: CATSRASNEKLFF
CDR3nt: TGTGCCACCAGCAGAGCGTCAAATGAAAAACTGTTTTTT

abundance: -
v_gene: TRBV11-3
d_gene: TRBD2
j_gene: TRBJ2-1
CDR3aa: CASSLSTSGVYNEQFF
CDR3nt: TGTGCCAGCAGCTTGAGTACTAGCGGGGTCTACAATGAGCAGTTCTTC

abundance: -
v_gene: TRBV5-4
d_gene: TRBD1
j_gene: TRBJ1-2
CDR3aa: CASSGQGLYGYTF
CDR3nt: TGTGCCAGCAGCGGACAGGGGCTCTATGGCTACACCTTC

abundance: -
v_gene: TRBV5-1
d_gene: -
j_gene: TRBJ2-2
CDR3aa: CASSLFTGAGELFF
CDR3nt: TGCGCCAGCAGCTTGTTTACCGGTGCCGGGGAGCTGTTTTTT

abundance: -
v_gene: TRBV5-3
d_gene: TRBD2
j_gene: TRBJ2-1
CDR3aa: CARSPISGRAYNEQFF
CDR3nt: TGTGCCAGAAGCCCAATAAGCGGGAGGGCCTACAATGAGCAGTTCTTC

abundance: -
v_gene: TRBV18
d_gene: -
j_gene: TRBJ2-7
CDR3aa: CASSPEISSYEQYF
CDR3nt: TGTGCCAGCTCACCAGAGATAAGCTCCTACGAGCAGTACTTC

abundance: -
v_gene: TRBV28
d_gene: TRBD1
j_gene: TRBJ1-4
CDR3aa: CASRRSTQGGNWGEKLFF
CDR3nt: TGTGCCAGCAGACGCTCAACCCAGGGGGGTAACTGGGGTGAAAAACTGTTTTTT

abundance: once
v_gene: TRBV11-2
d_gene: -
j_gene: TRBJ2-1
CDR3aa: CASSLPGGSYNEQFF
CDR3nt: TGTGCCAGCAGCCTTCCCGGAGGGTCCTACAATGAGCAGTTCTTC

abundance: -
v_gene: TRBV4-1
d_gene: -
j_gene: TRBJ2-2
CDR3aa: CASSQFRANTGELFF
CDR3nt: TGCGCCAGCAGCCAATTTAGAGCGAACACCGGGGAGCTGTTTTTT

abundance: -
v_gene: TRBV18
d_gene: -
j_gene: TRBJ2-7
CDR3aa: CASSRSGAGDAYEQYF
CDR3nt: TGTGCCAGCTCACGGAGCGGGGCAGGGGACGCCTACGAGCAGTACTTC

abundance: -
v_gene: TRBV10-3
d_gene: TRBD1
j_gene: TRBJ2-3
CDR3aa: CAISGGQDTDTQYF
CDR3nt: TGTGCCATCAGTGGGGGACAGGACACAGATACGCAGTATTTT

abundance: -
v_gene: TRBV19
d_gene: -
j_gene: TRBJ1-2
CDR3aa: CASNPTGFSGGNYGYTF
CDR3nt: TGTGCCAGTAATCCCACGGGGTTCTCGGGTGGAAACTATGGCTACACCTTC

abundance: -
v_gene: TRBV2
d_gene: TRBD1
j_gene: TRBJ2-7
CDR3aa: CASSGARQGYEQYF
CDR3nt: TGTGCCAGCAGTGGGGCCAGACAGGGCTACGAGCAGTACTTC

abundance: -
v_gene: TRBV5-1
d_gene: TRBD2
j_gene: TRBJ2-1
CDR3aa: CASTPGEGGPYNEQFF
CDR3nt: TGCGCCAGCACCCCGGGAGAGGGAGGGCCCTACAATGAGCAGTTCTTC

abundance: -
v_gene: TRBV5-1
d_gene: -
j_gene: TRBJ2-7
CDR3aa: CASSTGTLEQYF
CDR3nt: TGCGCCAGCAGCACCGGGACTCTCGAGCAGTACTTC

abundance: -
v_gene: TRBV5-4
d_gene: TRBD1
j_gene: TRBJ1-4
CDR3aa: CASSSLGQAEKLFF
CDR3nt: TGTGCCAGCAGCTCCTTGGGACAGGCGGAAAAACTGTTTTTT

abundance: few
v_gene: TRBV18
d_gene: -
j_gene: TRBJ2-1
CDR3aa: CASSEGNFGFF
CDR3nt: TGTGCCAGCTCCGAAGGGAATTTCGGGTTCTTC

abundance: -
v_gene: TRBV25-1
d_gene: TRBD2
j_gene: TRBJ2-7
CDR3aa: CASSEGGRGILHEQYF
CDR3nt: TGTGCCAGCAGTGAGGGCGGGAGGGGGATTCTTCACGAGCAGTACTTC

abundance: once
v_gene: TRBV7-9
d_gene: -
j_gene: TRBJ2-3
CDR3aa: CASRSTGTDTQYF
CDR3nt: TGTGCCAGCAGATCTACAGGGACAGATACGCAGTATTTT

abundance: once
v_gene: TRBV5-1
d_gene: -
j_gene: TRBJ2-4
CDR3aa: CASSKDSRIAKNIQYF
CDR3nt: TGCGCCAGCAGCAAAGACAGCAGGATAGCCAAAAACATTCAGTACTTC

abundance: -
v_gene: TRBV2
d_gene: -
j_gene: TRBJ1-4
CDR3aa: CASRERTSDEKLFF
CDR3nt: TGTGCCAGCAGGGAACGGACCAGCGATGAAAAACTGTTTTTT

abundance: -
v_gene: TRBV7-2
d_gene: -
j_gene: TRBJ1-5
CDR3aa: CASSPLGPGLNQPQHF
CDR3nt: TGTGCCAGCAGCCCCCTTGGGCCAGGGCTAAATCAGCCCCAGCATTTT

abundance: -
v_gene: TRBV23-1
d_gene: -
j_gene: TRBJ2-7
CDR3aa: CASSQSRSRLEQYF
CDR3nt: TGCGCCAGCAGTCAATCGCGAAGCAGGTTAGAGCAGTACTTC

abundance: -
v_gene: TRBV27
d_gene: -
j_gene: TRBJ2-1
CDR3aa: CASSLSGGSEQFF
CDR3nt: TGTGCCAGCAGTTTAAGTGGTGGGAGTGAGCAGTTCTTC

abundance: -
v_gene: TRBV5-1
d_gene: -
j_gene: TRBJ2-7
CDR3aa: CASSFIGGVSYEQYF
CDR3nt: TGCGCCAGCAGCTTTATTGGAGGGGTCTCCTACGAGCAGTACTTC

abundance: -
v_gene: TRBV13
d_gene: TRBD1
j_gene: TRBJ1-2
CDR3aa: CASSTRTGPYTF
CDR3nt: TGTGCCAGCAGCACTAGGACAGGCCCCTACACCTTC

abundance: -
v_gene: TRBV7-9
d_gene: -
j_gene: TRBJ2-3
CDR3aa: CASSFRDWGDTQYF
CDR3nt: TGTGCCAGCAGCTTCCGGGACTGGGGGGATACGCAGTATTTT

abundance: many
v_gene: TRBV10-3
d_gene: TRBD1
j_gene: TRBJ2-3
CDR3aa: CAISTTGQGGSSTDTQYF
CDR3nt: TGTGCCATCAGCACTACGGGACAGGGGGGTTCTAGCACAGATACGCAGTATTTT

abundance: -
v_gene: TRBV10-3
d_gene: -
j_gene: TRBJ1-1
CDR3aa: CASMDNTEAFF
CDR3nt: TGTGCCAGTATGGACAACACTGAAGCTTTCTTT

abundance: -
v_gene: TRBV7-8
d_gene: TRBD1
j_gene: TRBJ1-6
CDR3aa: CASSPGQGRYSPLHF
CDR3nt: TGTGCCAGCAGCCCGGGACAGGGGCGGTATTCACCCCTCCACTTT

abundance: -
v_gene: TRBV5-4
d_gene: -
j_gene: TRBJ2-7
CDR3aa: CASSPGASPSAEQYF
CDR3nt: TGTGCCAGCAGCCCAGGGGCTTCACCCAGTGCCGAGCAGTACTTC

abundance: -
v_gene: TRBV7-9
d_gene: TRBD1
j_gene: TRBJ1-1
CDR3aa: CASSWTGEMNTEAFF
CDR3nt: TGTGCCAGCAGCTGGACAGGGGAAATGAACACTGAAGCTTTCTTT

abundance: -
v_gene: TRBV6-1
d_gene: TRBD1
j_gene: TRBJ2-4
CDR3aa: CASSEAIGGGLVYIQYF
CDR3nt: TGTGCCAGCAGTGAAGCTATAGGGGGCGGTCTAGTTTACATTCAGTACTTC

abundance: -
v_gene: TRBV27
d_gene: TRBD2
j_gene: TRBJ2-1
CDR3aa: CASSVTSGRYNEQFF
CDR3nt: TGTGCCAGCAGCGTGACTAGCGGGAGGTACAATGAGCAGTTCTTC

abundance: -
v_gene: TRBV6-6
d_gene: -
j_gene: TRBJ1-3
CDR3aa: CASRDYGNTIYF
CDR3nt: TGTGCCAGCAGGGACTATGGAAACACCATATATTTT

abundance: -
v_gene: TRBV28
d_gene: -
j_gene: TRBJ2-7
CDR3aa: CASSARGTPTYEQYF
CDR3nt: TGTGCCAGCAGCGCCCGGGGGACTCCCACCTACGAGCAGTACTTC

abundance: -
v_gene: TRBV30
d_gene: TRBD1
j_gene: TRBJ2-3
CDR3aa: CAFGTGGTDTQYF
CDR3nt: TGTGCCTTCGGGACAGGGGGAACAGATACGCAGTATTTT

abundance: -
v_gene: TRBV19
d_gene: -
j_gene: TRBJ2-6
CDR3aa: CASSMRRGRGANVLTF
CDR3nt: TGTGCCAGTAGTATGCGTAGGGGAAGGGGGGCCAACGTCCTGACTTTC

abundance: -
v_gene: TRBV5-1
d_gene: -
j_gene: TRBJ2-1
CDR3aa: CASSLGAASYNEQFF
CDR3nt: TGCGCCAGCAGCTTGGGGGCCGCTTCCTACAATGAGCAGTTCTTC